This entry concerns a single TCR beta chain. Across 20 to 25 US areas, participants ranged in age from about 18 to 100 years. Cohorts were determined from participant-reported clinical history. The sample belongs to a study of blood T cell repertoires in COVID-19. As for the study in general: PBMCs, B-cell-depleted T cells, or T cells were the source of the cDNA or gDNA that made up the material.

TCRdb's copy holds only in-frame clones and misses some; the assay was immunoSEQ multiplex PCR. The table lists approximately 290,000 clones, roughly 89% of them singletons. This receptor was taken from a woman under 30 with acute COVID-19. Sequenced: PBMCs or T cells enriched from blood (not recorded which).

In nucleotides, the CDR3 is TGTGCCAGCAGTGAAGGCAGGGTAAATGAGCAGTTCTTC. It translates to CASSEGRVNEQFF. The chain carries TRBV2 and TRBJ2-1; possibly TRBD1 for D (5 bases). Trimming left V 1 base short and J 7 bases short, with 8 bases between. The CDR3 length is 13 residues. Germline CDR1 and CDR2: SNHLY and FYNNEI.